This section outlines one T cell receptor (beta chain) sequence together with its context. The data are from a study of T cells in Graves' hyperthyroidism and ophthalmopathy. The overall study: Before any treatment, at initial diagnosis, peripheral blood was collected.

The authors deemed Graves' hyperthyroidism stable absent ophthalmopathy progression within 18 months. The study enrolled patients aged 18 to 65 with newly diagnosed hyperthyroidism of under 2 months' duration. Patients were excluded because of uncontrolled infection, other autoimmune disease, pregnancy or lactation. RNA transcripts yielded amplified TCR beta CDR3 regions. The TCR CDR3 was amplified in a first-round RT-PCR using the HTBI primer set. TCRdb fed the multiplex PCR reads into MiXCR, producing one record per CDR3 protein. The sample contains 75,000 to 100,000 distinct CDR3 sequences, around 50% of which appear only once. This CDR3 region has 14 residues. The germline CDR1 and CDR2 sequences are KGHDR and SFDVKD. The trim removed 5 bases at V and 7 bases at J, leaving 6 bases unmatched.

The receptor's source is a woman aged 40 to 49 with Graves' hyperthyroidism. The source material was blood. The V and J genes are TRBV24-1 and TRBJ2-1; the match to TRBD2 covers 8 bases. For the CDR3, the DNA is TGTGCCACCAGTGGACGCGGGGGGCGGAATGAGCAGTTCTTC. Amino acid sequence: CATSGRGGRNEQFF.